Described below is a single T cell receptor (beta chain) sequence and its context. This specimen belongs to a study of blood T cell repertoires in COVID-19. Study-wide context: PBMCs, B-cell-depleted T cells, or T cells were the source of the cDNA or gDNA that made up the material.

In the original analysis: From reference gene primer amplification, estimates of nucleated cell counts were derived. Repertoires were generated with immunoSEQ multiplex PCR, while TCRdb's copy carries only in-frame clones and drops some. V and J calls plus clone size are reproduced from that table; the DNA served to infer D and trimming. The table includes some 120,000 clones, around 81% detected once. The ends were cut back, 6 bases at V and 2 bases at J, with 8 bases in the middle. The CDR3 runs to 13 residues. The V gene's germline CDR1 is MNHEY and CDR2 SMNVEV (reference sequence). V is TRBV27 and J is TRBJ2-4; D not certain. The clonotype comes from a human donor in a cohort sampled during active COVID-19. The sample comprised peripheral blood. The CDR3 DNA reads as TGTGCCAGCAGGATGGCTTCCAAAAACATTCAGTACTTC. This translates into CASRMASKNIQYF.